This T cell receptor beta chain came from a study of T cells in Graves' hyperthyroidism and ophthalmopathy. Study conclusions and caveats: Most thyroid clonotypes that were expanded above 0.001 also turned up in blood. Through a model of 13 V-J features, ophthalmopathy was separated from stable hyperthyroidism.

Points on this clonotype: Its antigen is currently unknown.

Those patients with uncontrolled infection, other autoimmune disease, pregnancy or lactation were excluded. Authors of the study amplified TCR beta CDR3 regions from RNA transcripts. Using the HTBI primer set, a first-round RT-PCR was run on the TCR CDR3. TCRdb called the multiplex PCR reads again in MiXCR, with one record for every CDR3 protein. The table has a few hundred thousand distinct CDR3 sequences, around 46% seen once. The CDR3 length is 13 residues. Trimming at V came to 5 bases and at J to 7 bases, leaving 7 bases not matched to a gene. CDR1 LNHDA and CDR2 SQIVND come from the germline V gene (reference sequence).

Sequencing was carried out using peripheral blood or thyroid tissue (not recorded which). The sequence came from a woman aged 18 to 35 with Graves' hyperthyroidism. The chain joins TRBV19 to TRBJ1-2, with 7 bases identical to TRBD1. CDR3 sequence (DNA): TGTGCCAGTAGTTCCTGGGACAGTGTTGGCTACACCTTC. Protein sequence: CASSSWDSVGYTF.